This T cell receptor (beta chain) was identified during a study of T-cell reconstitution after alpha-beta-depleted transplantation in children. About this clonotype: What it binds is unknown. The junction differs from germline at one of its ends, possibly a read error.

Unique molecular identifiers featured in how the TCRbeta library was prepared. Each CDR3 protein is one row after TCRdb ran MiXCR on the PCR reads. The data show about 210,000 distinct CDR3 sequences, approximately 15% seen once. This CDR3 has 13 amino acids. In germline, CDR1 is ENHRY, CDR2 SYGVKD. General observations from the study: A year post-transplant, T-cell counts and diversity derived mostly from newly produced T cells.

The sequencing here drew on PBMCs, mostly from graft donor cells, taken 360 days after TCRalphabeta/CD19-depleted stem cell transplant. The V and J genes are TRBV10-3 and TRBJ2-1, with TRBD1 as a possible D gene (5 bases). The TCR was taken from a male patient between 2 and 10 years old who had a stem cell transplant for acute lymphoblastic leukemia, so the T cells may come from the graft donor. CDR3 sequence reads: CAISGQGYNEEFF. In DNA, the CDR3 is TGTGCCATCAGTGGCCAGGGCTACAATGAGGAGTTCTTC.